Detailed here is one T cell receptor (beta chain). PCR was performed a second time for 7 to 11 cycles using a sample-barcoded 5' primer and a J-beta primer mix. A single record per CDR3 protein comes from TCRdb applying MiXCR to the 5' RACE reads. The data contain 1.8 million or so distinct CDR3 sequences, approximately 40% of them singletons. This sample is drawn from a study of blood T cells in healthy people across ages. This clonotype originated in a human donor in good health. The sample consisted of blood.

CDR3 bases: TGTGCCTGGAGTCCGACTGGTCCCTACGAGCAGTACTTC. Encoded protein: CAWSPTGPYEQYF. This chain connects TRBV30 to TRBJ2-7; D gene uncertain. Trimming removed 2 bases at V and 2 bases at J, with 10 bases between. The CDR3 totals 13 residues. From germline, CDR1 is GTSNPN and CDR2 SVGIG (reference sequence).